What follows is one T cell receptor beta chain and its context. Its specificity is unknown. These data come from a study of T cell responses to AZD1222 COVID-19 vaccine. Study-level results: CD4 TCRs associated with vaccination spanned spike, dominating at 160-218 and 743-854. Unmutated variant regions reportedly attract nearly half of all spike-specific TCRs.

The length of the CDR3 is 16 residues. Trimming removed 0 bases at V and 0 bases at J, with 9 bases between. Germline V gene lookup returns CDR1 LGHDT and CDR2 YNNKEL (reference sequence). TCRdb keeps only in-frame clones here, not all; method: immunoSEQ multiplex PCR. Of some 96,000 clones detected, approximately 90% appear once; the ten largest clones hold 1.8%. The V call is TRBV3-1 (or the pseudogene TRBV3-2), the J call TRBJ1-3; D call uncertain. The TCR was taken from an adult in good health. This sample comprised peripheral blood, obtained on day 0 of AZD1222 vaccination. Here the CDR3 DNA reads TGTGCCAGCAGCCAAGATCCCGCACACTCTGGAAACACCATATATTTT. Its protein product is CASSQDPAHSGNTIYF.